Presented here are 27 T cell receptor beta chains from one specimen sequenced in a study of cytomegalovirus exposure and HLA in healthy donors. In the PCR, 60 Vbeta and 13 Jbeta primers were used. TCRdb keeps only in-frame clones here, not all; method: immunoSEQ multiplex PCR. The sample yields 150,000 or so clones, about three quarters seen once. The sequencing sample was made of PBMCs. The receptors derive from a girl aged 10-17 years in good health and CMV-seronegative.

The chain carries TRBV2 and TRBJ1-1; TRBD1 matches 9 bases. The V segment lost 9 bases and the J segment 9 bases; nucleotides outside the gene matches: 14. Germline V lookup: CDR1 SNHLY, CDR2 FYNNEI. The CDR3 contains 14 residues. CDR3 region: CASENSGTGTKAFF. In nucleotides, the CDR3 is TGTGCCAGTGAGAATAGCGGGACAGGGACAAAAGCTTTCTTT.

The chain couples TRBV10-1 to TRBJ1-1; 9 nucleotides align to TRBD1. The germline V gene has CDR1 WNHNN and CDR2 SYGVQD (reference sequence). This CDR3 comprises 13 residues. V lost 5 bases to trimming and J lost 7 bases; unmatched junction nucleotides: 5. The CDR3 is CASSSQGASEAFF. CDR3 nucleotide sequence: TGCGCCAGCAGTTCACAGGGGGCGAGTGAAGCTTTCTTT.

This clone was observed a handful of times. The chain uses TRBV2 and TRBJ1-1; TRBD1 is a possible D gene (6 bases). Trimming took off 7 bases at V and 7 bases at J, with 25 bases between the two ends. The CDR3 contains 16 residues. Germline V lookup: CDR1 SNHLY, CDR2 FYNNEI. Here the CDR3 DNA reads TGTGCCAGCACCGCCGTCTTGGACAGCCAAATAAATGAAGCTTTCTTT. Translation: CASTAVLDSQINEAFF.

V is TRBV18 and J is TRBJ1-2; TRBD1 matches at 7 bases. CDR3 length: 14 amino acids. Germline V lookup: CDR1 KGHSH, CDR2 LQKENI. V shed 2 bases and J 6 bases; nucleotides not matched to a gene: 6. Written as DNA, the CDR3 is TGTGCCAGCTCACCAAATTCGAGGGGGCATGGCTACACCTTC. Translated, it gives CASSPNSRGHGYTF. The complete variable domain, with remaining parts taken from reference TRBV18 and TRBJ1-2, reads NAGVMQNPRHLVRRRGQEARLRCSPMKGHSHVYWYRQLPEEGLKFMVYLQKENIIDESGMPKERFSAEFPKEGPSILRIQQVVRGDSAAYFCASSPNSRGHGYTFGSGTRLTVV.

This clone was seen a few times. V is TRBV19 and J is TRBJ1-3; TRBD1 aligns across 8 bases. CDR1 and CDR2 from the germline V gene are LNHDA and SQIVND (reference sequence). V shed 7 bases and J 1 base; nucleotides not matched to a gene: 0. The CDR3 is 13 amino acids. CDR3 loop: CASNRGSGNTIYF. CDR3 DNA: TGTGCCAGTAACAGGGGGTCTGGAAACACCATATATTTT.

This clone showed up just a few times. The gene calls are TRBV6-6 and TRBJ1-2; D is perhaps TRBD1 (6 bases). The V end was cut by 3 bases, the J end by 8 bases, with 10 bases between. The CDR3 consists of 12 residues. Germline CDR1 is MNHNY and CDR2 is SVGAGI (reference sequence). The CDR3 region is CASSYSGEGYTF. The CDR3 DNA reads TGTGCCAGCAGTTATTCAGGGGAAGGCTACACCTTC.

This chain uses TRBV25-1 with TRBJ1-4, with TRBD1 as a possible D gene (5 bases). V gave up 3 bases and J gave up 10 bases, with 15 bases separating them. Per the germline V gene, CDR1 is MGHDK and CDR2 is SYGVNS. This CDR3 is built from 14 residues. CDR3 sequence: CASSEGPDRGKLFF. The CDR3 nucleotides are TGTGCCAGCAGTGAGGGGCCAGATCGAGGAAAACTGTTTTTT.

This chain joins TRBV19 and TRBJ2-3; 9 bases align to TRBD1. This CDR3 is 15 amino acids long. V shed 3 bases, J shed 5 bases, and the junction held 6 bases outside the gene matches. Per the germline V gene, CDR1 is LNHDA and CDR2 is SQIVND (reference sequence). The CDR3 DNA is TGTGCCAGTAGTATGACAGGGGGAATGGGAGATACGCAGTATTTT. Protein product: CASSMTGGMGDTQYF.

The V call is TRBV6-5, the J call TRBJ2-4; 9 bases line up with TRBD1. With 8 bases clipped from V and 0 bases from J, the junction kept 5 bases outside the gene matches. CDR1 MNHEY and CDR2 SVGAGI come from the germline V gene. This CDR3 is built from 15 residues. CDR3 loop: CASSGTGRAKNIQYF. CDR3 coding DNA: TGTGCCAGCTCTGGGACAGGGAGAGCCAAAAACATTCAGTACTTC.

This clone was seen only once. J is TRBJ2-3 and V is TRBV4-1; 9 bases are a match to TRBD1. The V and J ends lost 3 bases and 3 bases, in that order; junction bases with no gene match: 4. CDR1 and CDR2 from the germline V gene are MGHRA and YSYEKL. CDR3 length: 15 amino acids. Here the CDR3 DNA reads TGCGCCAGCAGCCAGGGACAGGGCGGTACAGATACGCAGTATTTT. Its protein is CASSQGQGGTDTQYF.

A single count supports this clone. The rearrangement joins TRBV5-1 to TRBJ1-3; 7 bases match TRBD1. The J segment lost 4 bases and the V segment lost 1 base, leaving 5 bases of the junction unmatched. The germline V gene has CDR1 SGHRS and CDR2 YFSETQ. The CDR3 runs 15 residues. In DNA, the CDR3 is TGCGCCAGCAGCTTGACGGACAGGTCCGGAAACACCATATATTTT. Its protein is CASSLTDRSGNTIYF.

This rearrangement joins TRBV5-4 to TRBJ2-1; 11 bases are a match to TRBD1. From germline, CDR1 is SGHNT and CDR2 YYREEE (reference sequence). The CDR3 is 14 amino acids. V lost 6 bases, J lost 4 bases, and 3 bases stayed unmatched. The CDR3 DNA sequence: TGTGCCAGCAATGGACAGGGGGCATACAATGAGCAGTTCTTC. Translated: CASNGQGAYNEQFF. The variable domain in full, with the rest retrieved from reference TRBV5-4 and TRBJ2-1, is ETGVTQSPTHLIKTRGQQVTLRCSSQSGHNTVSWYQQALGQGPQFIFQYYREEENGRGNFPPRFSGLQFPNYSSELNVNALELDDSALYLCASNGQGAYNEQFFGPGTRLTVL.

This clone has a handful of counts. This sequence joins TRBV4-1 and TRBJ1-1, with D possibly TRBD1 on 5 matching bases. The V end was cut by 5 bases, the J end by 3 bases, with 16 bases between. Looked up from germline, CDR1 is MGHRA and CDR2 is YSYEKL. The CDR3 length is 15 residues. The CDR3 here is CASSKMSQGDTEAFF. The CDR3 DNA reads as TGCGCCAGCAGCAAAATGTCGCAGGGTGACACTGAAGCTTTCTTT.

The genes are TRBV10-3 and TRBJ2-7, with 8 bases identical to TRBD2. CDR1 is ENHRY and CDR2 is SYGVKD in the germline V gene. V shed 7 bases and J 2 bases; nucleotides not matched to a gene: 1. The CDR3 totals 12 residues. The CDR3 reads CAITGGAYEQYF. CDR3 nucleotides: TGTGCCATCACCGGGGGGGCCTACGAGCAGTACTTC.

V usage is TRBV5-1 and J usage is TRBJ1-5; 8 bases match TRBD1. Looked up from germline, CDR1 is SGHRS and CDR2 is YFSETQ. V lost 4 bases to trimming and J lost 6 bases; unmatched junction nucleotides: 6. CDR3 length equals 14 residues. The CDR3 bases are TGCGCCAGCAGCCCGACAGGGGACGGTCAGCCCCAGCATTTT. Protein: CASSPTGDGQPQHF.

This clone was seen only once. The CDR3 coding sequence is TGTGCCAGCAGCTTCAGGGAAGAGAATGAAAAACTGTTTTTT. Its protein is CASSFREENEKLFF. This rearrangement joins TRBV7-9 to TRBJ1-4, with D tentatively TRBD1 (5 bases). This CDR3 region has 14 residues. Germline CDR1 reads SEHNR; CDR2 reads FQNEAQ (reference sequence). Trimming took off 3 bases at V and 5 bases at J, with 10 bases between the two ends.

The chain joins TRBV27 to TRBJ1-2; 9 nucleotides agree with TRBD1. The CDR3 consists of 13 residues. J gave up 7 bases and V 5 bases, and 5 bases lay outside the gene matches. The germline V gene has CDR1 MNHEY and CDR2 SMNVEV (reference sequence). CDR3 residues: CASSTGQGSGYTF. CDR3 nucleotides: TGTGCCAGCAGTACTGGACAGGGGAGTGGCTACACCTTC.

The table lists this clone with a few counts. V gene TRBV7-2 combines with J gene TRBJ1-2; 8 bases align to TRBD1. The CDR3 has 13 amino acids. With 5 bases clipped from V and 6 bases from J, the junction kept 5 bases outside the gene matches. CDR1 SGHTA and CDR2 FQGNSA come from the germline V gene. The CDR3 DNA follows: TGTGCCAGCAGCAGGACAGGGATCCATGGCTACACCTTC. This sequence encodes CASSRTGIHGYTF.

The chain combines TRBV6-5 with TRBJ2-2; tentative D call: TRBD1 (8 bases). The germline V and J ends were trimmed by 7 bases and 3 bases, with 15 bases remaining between them. Germline-derived CDR1 and CDR2 are MNHEY and SVGAGI. The CDR3 is 15 amino acids. This CDR3 is CASKTGGVDTGELFF. For the CDR3, the DNA is TGTGCCAGCAAAACAGGGGGGGTTGACACCGGGGAGCTGTTTTTT.

The chain couples TRBV4-1 to TRBJ2-2; TRBD1 matches 9 bases. There are 16 residues in the CDR3. V was pared by 3 bases and J by 1 base, with 3 bases of the junction left unmatched. Looked up from germline, CDR1 is MGHRA and CDR2 is YSYEKL. CDR3 sequence (DNA): TGCGCCAGCAGCCAGGGACAGGGAAAGAACACCGGGGAGCTGTTTTTT. It yields the protein CASSQGQGKNTGELFF.

This clone came up a few times. This chain uses TRBV7-9 with TRBJ1-1; 7 nucleotides align to TRBD1. With 6 bases clipped from V and 1 base from J, the junction kept 5 bases outside the gene matches. The CDR3 covers 14 residues. Germline assignment: CDR1 SEHNR and CDR2 FQNEAQ (reference sequence). CDR3 DNA: TGTGCCAGCAGTTATACAGGGGCGAACACTGAAGCTTTCTTT. Amino acid sequence: CASSYTGANTEAFF.

The chain couples TRBV5-4 to TRBJ2-4; a possible D gene is TRBD2 (6 bases). V dropped 5 bases and J dropped 2 bases, with 8 bases sitting between them. CDR1 is SGHNT, CDR2 YYREEE, per germline (reference sequence). This CDR3 has 13 residues. The CDR3 reads CASSGGTKNIQYF. In DNA form, the CDR3 reads TGTGCCAGCAGTGGGGGGACCAAAAACATTCAGTACTTC.

The chain has TRBV6-5 and TRBJ2-7, with D tentatively TRBD2 (5 bases). V was clipped by 6 bases and J by 5 bases, with 11 bases between them. Germline loops: CDR1 MNHEY, CDR2 SVGAGI. CDR3 length equals 12 residues. The CDR3 protein is CASSRGRDEQYF. The CDR3 DNA reads TGTGCCAGCAGCCGGGGTCGGGACGAGCAGTACTTC.

The genes are TRBV5-1 and TRBJ2-3, with 7 bases fitting TRBD2. The CDR3 has 14 residues. Unmatched junction bases numbered 2, after V lost 3 bases and J lost 1 base. Germline CDR1 reads SGHRS; CDR2 reads YFSETQ. This CDR3 reads CASSSLAGTDTQYF. DNA of the CDR3: TGCGCCAGCAGCTCGCTAGCGGGCACAGATACGCAGTATTTT.

This clone was counted a few times. The chain uses TRBV5-1 and TRBJ2-5, with 12 bases lining up with TRBD2. The CDR3 contains 16 residues. Germline CDR1 and CDR2: SGHRS and YFSETQ. J lost 2 bases, V lost 4 bases, and 6 bases had no gene match. CDR3 sequence: CASSLAGTSGQETQYF. In nucleotides, the CDR3 is TGCGCCAGCAGCCTGGCGGGGACTAGCGGGCAAGAGACCCAGTACTTC.

J is TRBJ1-2 and V is TRBV5-4; D uncertain. V shed 1 base and J shed 4 bases, with 14 bases lying between them. CDR3 length: 15 residues. Germline V CDR1 and CDR2: SGHNT, YYREEE (reference sequence). DNA for the CDR3: TGTGCCAGCAGCTTGCGGCCCTCTAGCTTCTATGGCTACACCTTC. It encodes CASSLRPSSFYGYTF. Together with reference TRBV5-4 and TRBJ1-2, the CDR3 gives the full variable domain: ETGVTQSPTHLIKTRGQQVTLRCSSQSGHNTVSWYQQALGQGPQFIFQYYREEENGRGNFPPRFSGLQFPNYSSELNVNALELDDSALYLCASSLRPSSFYGYTFGSGTRLTVV.

V is TRBV5-6 and J is TRBJ2-7; TRBD2 aligns across 8 bases. The CDR3 runs to 16 residues. Germline V gene lookup returns CDR1 SGHDT and CDR2 YYEEEE. Trimming cost V 5 bases and J 1 base; bases outside gene matches: 11. The CDR3 loop is CASRLTWSGGSYEQYF. DNA of the CDR3: TGTGCCAGCAGGCTGACCTGGAGCGGGGGATCCTACGAGCAGTACTTC.